This TCR beta chain was sequenced for a study of cytomegalovirus exposure and HLA in healthy donors. In the study overall: Earlier findings included 117 million unique TCR beta sequences obtained from about 170 million T cells. General study findings and limits: Reported performance of the classifier showed diagnosis of cytomegalovirus status with high specificity and sensitivity. Productive status was seen about 90% or about 30% of the time for most TCR beta V segments in an earlier analysis. Associated with HLA alleles at 0.05 false discovery rate in a later analysis were 17,000 or so TCR beta sequences.

Vbeta (60) and Jbeta (13) primers were used in the PCR. Profiling relied on immunoSEQ multiplex PCR, and the TCRdb table lists in-frame clones only, not all of them. This table holds 140,000 to 150,000 clones, approximately 78% found once. This clone was recorded only once. Its antigen remains unidentified. The sample consisted of PBMCs. This TCR derives from a woman under 30 in good health and CMV-seropositive.

The CDR3: CASSLQGYEQYF. In nucleotides, the CDR3 is TGTGCCAGCAGCTTGCAGGGCTACGAGCAGTACTTC. The V and J genes are TRBV5-4 and TRBJ2-7; D might be TRBD1 (5 bases). The V gene lost 1 base and the J gene lost 3 bases, with 5 bases spanning the gap. Germline CDR1 reads SGHNT; CDR2 reads YYREEE (reference sequence). CDR3 length equals 12 residues.